This T cell receptor beta chain was observed in a study of cytomegalovirus exposure and HLA in healthy donors. Study findings and constraints: There were some V segments, including TRBV6-2 and TRBV6-3, excluded as indistinguishable.

V gave up 5 bases and J gave up 4 bases, with 23 bases separating them. The CDR3 runs to 17 residues. The germline V gene encodes CDR1 MDHEN and CDR2 SYDVKM. Both 60 Vbeta primers and 13 Jbeta primers went into the PCR. Method: immunoSEQ multiplex PCR; TCRdb's copy keeps in-frame clones and lacks some. The table records tens of thousands of clones, more than 65% of them present only once. Notes on this clone: Its antigen is as yet unknown.

This sequence originates from a girl aged 2-9 years in good health and CMV-seropositive. The V gene is TRBV28, the J gene TRBJ1-2; D ambiguous. The sample consisted of PBMCs. The CDR3 reads CASSPFPYATLRYGYTF. CDR3 DNA sequence: TGTGCCAGCAGTCCCTTTCCTTACGCGACTTTACGCTATGGCTACACCTTC.